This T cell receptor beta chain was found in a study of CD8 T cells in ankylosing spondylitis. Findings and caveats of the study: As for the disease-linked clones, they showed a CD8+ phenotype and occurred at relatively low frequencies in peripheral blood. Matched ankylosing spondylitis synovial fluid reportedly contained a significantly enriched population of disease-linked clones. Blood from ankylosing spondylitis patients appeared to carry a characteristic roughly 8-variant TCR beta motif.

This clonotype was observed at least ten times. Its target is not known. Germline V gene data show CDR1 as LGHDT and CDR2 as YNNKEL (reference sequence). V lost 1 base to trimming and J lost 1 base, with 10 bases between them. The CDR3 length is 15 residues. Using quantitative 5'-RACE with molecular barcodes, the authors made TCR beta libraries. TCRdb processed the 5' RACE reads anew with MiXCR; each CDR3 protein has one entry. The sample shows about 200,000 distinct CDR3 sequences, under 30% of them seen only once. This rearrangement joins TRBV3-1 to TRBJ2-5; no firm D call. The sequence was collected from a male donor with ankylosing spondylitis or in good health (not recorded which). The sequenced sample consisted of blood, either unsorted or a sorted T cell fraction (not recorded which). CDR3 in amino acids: CASSQGGSLQETQYF. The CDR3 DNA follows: TGTGCCAGCAGCCAAGGTGGCAGCCTCCAAGAGACCCAGTACTTC.